The next 26 T cell receptor beta chains were all read from a single sample in a study of shared clonotypes between healthy human individuals. Assay used: immunoSEQ multiplex PCR; TCRdb lists only in-frame clones, some missing. The table lists some 550,000 clones, approximately 97% of them singletons, with approximately 0.057% in the top ten. Sequenced material: naive CD4+ T cells sorted from blood. Stated subset: CD45RA+ positively selected. The source is a woman in her twenties or thirties in good health.

CDR3 amino acids: CASSYFLAGVQETQYF. CDR3 nucleotides: TGCGCCAGCAGCTACTTCCTAGCGGGGGTTCAAGAGACCCAGTACTTC. The chain couples TRBV5-1 to TRBJ2-5, with TRBD2 matching over 10 bases. Germline trimming cut 3 bases from V and 2 bases from J; bases unmatched to any gene: 7. The CDR3 consists of 16 residues. Germline CDR1 is SGHRS and CDR2 is YFSETQ.

The V gene is TRBV9, the J gene TRBJ2-3; 8 bases match TRBD2. V dropped 4 bases and J dropped 2; count of bases not matched to a gene: 6. CDR1 is SGDLS, CDR2 YYNGEE, per germline. The CDR3 is 15 residues long. For the CDR3, the DNA is TGTGCCAGCAGCCCGATCGGGAGGGCCACAGATACGCAGTATTTT. Its protein product is CASSPIGRATDTQYF.

As concerns this clone: The conserved phenylalanine or tryptophan normally closing the CDR3 is absent here, so this likely arose from a read error. Because the CDR3's place on the DNA is in doubt, the DNA is left out and the CDR3 is given as listed by TCRdb. This chain links TRBV5-7 with TRBJ2-7; the table's D call, TRBD1, has no DNA check behind it. TRBV5-7 is assigned to the ORF class and has an uncertain function. The CDR3 is 11 amino acids long, termini counted. This CDR3 reads CASILTDRVLL.

The genes are TRBV2 and TRBJ2-2; 10 bases fit TRBD2. Germline-derived CDR1 and CDR2 are SNHLY and FYNNEI. The V and J ends lost 3 bases and 3 bases, in that order; junction bases with no gene match: 1. This CDR3 is built from 15 residues. The CDR3 protein is CASSEGLAHTGELFF. For the CDR3, the DNA is TGTGCCAGCAGTGAGGGACTAGCGCACACCGGGGAGCTGTTTTTT.

The V and J genes are TRBV7-8 and TRBJ2-7; tentatively, D is TRBD1 (7 bases). Germline V gene sequence: CDR1 SGHVS, CDR2 FQNEAQ. The CDR3 loop spans 14 amino acids. With 6 bases removed from V and 2 bases from J, the gap between germline ends came to 14 bases. The CDR3 protein is CASRNRGGTYEQYF. CDR3 DNA sequence: TGTGCCAGCAGGAACAGGGGAGGCACCTACGAGCAGTACTTC.

V gene TRBV28 combines with J gene TRBJ1-5; D is ambiguous. Trimming removed 3 bases at V and 4 bases at J, with 7 bases between. Germline V gene lookup returns CDR1 MDHEN and CDR2 SYDVKM. The CDR3 runs 13 residues. The CDR3 reads CASSFQYNQPQHF. CDR3 nucleotide sequence: TGTGCCAGCAGTTTCCAGTATAATCAGCCCCAGCATTTT.

The chain links TRBV5-1 to TRBJ1-1, with a weak D call TRBD1 (6 bases). V was pared by 1 base and J by 4 bases, with 14 bases between. Germline CDR1 is SGHRS and CDR2 is YFSETQ. The CDR3 sequence is 15 residues long. This chain's CDR3 is CASSLMGAVGTEAFF. CDR3 nucleotides: TGCGCCAGCAGCTTGATGGGGGCTGTTGGCACTGAAGCTTTCTTT.

The V gene is TRBV28, the J gene TRBJ1-1, with D perhaps matching TRBD1 (6 bases). V lost 6 bases and J lost 1, with 6 bases in between. This CDR3 has 12 amino acids. The germline gives CDR1 MDHEN, CDR2 SYDVKM. This CDR3 is CASRGQNTEAFF. Here the CDR3 DNA reads TGTGCCAGCAGGGGACAGAACACTGAAGCTTTCTTT.

This clone occurred once. At one end, the junction sequence differs from germline, possibly due to a read error. The chain links TRBV11-2 to TRBJ1-4; no firm D call. The CDR3 spans 15 residues. CDR1 SGHAT and CDR2 FQNNGV come from the germline V gene. DNA of the CDR3: TGTGCCAGCAGATTAGTCGGGACAACTAATGAAAAACTGTTTTTT. This translates into CASRLVGTTNEKLFF. Looking up the rest from reference TRBV11-2 and TRBJ1-4 gives the full variable domain: EAGVAQSPRYKIIEKRQSVAFWCNPISGHATLYWYQQILGQGPKLLIQFQNNGVVDDSQLPKDRFSAERLKGVDSTLKIQPAKLEDSAVYLCASRLVGTTNEKLFFGSGTQLSVL.

The rearrangement uses TRBV6-4 and TRBJ1-2, with 9 bases lining up with TRBD1. V was pared by 8 bases and J by 0 bases, with 13 bases of the junction left unmatched. Germline assignment: CDR1 MRHNA and CDR2 SNTAGT. This CDR3 spans 17 amino acids. The CDR3 sequence is CASLIPGQGLTNYGYTF. DNA of the CDR3: TGTGCCAGCCTCATACCGGGACAGGGCCTTACTAACTATGGCTACACCTTC.

The CDR3 spells CASTKQGLEGYTF. As DNA, the CDR3 is TGTGCCAGCACCAAACAGGGGTTGGAGGGCTACACCTTC. The chain employs TRBV28 and TRBJ1-2, with 7 bases lining up with TRBD1. V shed 7 bases, J shed 8 bases, and the junction held 10 bases outside the gene matches. CDR1 MDHEN and CDR2 SYDVKM come from the germline V gene. The CDR3 length is 13 residues.

This chain joins TRBV27 and TRBJ1-2, with 8 bases that match TRBD1. The V and J ends lost 6 bases and 4 bases, in that order; junction bases with no gene match: 10. The CDR3 has 15 residues. Germline V gene data show CDR1 as MNHEY and CDR2 as SMNVEV (reference sequence). The CDR3 DNA follows: TGTGCCAGCAGACCGACGACAGGGGTCCTCTATGGCTACACCTTC. Translation gives CASRPTTGVLYGYTF.

The rearrangement uses TRBV5-4 and TRBJ1-2, with D unclear. The CDR3 extends over 15 amino acids. Germline-derived CDR1 and CDR2 are SGHNT and YYREEE (reference sequence). The V and J ends lost 2 bases and 1 base respectively, with 12 bases between them. CDR3 nucleotide sequence: TGTGCCAGCAGCTTCTTGTCAGAGAGTAACTATGGCTACACCTTC. It translates to CASSFLSESNYGYTF.

This chain links TRBV27 with TRBJ1-1, with 7 nucleotides matching TRBD1. The V and J ends lost 3 bases and 9 bases, in that order; junction bases with no gene match: 4. The CDR3 is made up of 12 amino acids. Germline V gives CDR1 MNHEY, CDR2 SMNVEV (reference sequence). The DNA for the CDR3 is TGTGCCAGCAGTTTCGACAGGGTCAAAGCTTTCTTT. Residues: CASSFDRVKAFF.

The chain combines TRBV28 with TRBJ1-5; TRBD1 is a possible D gene (5 bases). Germline values: CDR1 MDHEN, CDR2 SYDVKM. Between the trimmed V and J ends, which lost 5 bases and 5 bases, there was a span of 13 bases. CDR3 length: 14 residues. The CDR3 DNA follows: TGTGCCAGCAGTCCCCTTTGGGGCTATCAGCCCCAGCATTTT. This codes for CASSPLWGYQPQHF.

The V and J genes are TRBV7-2 and TRBJ1-1; D perhaps matches TRBD1 (6 bases). The ends were cut back, 5 bases at V and 1 base at J, with 11 bases in the middle. The germline V gene has CDR1 SGHTA and CDR2 FQGNSA. The length of the CDR3 is 14 residues. This CDR3 reads CASSPGHRNTEAFF. The CDR3 DNA reads as TGTGCCAGCAGCCCGGGACACCGGAACACTGAAGCTTTCTTT.

The rearrangement uses TRBV9 and TRBJ1-4, with TRBD1 matching 8 bases. The CDR3 contains 14 residues. The V gene's germline CDR1 is SGDLS and CDR2 YYNGEE. V lost 2 bases and J lost 10; bases outside the gene matches: 7. The CDR3 DNA reads TGTGCCAGCAGCGTTCGGGACAGGACGGGAAAACTGTTTTTT. This translates into CASSVRDRTGKLFF.

The V gene is TRBV5-1, the J gene TRBJ1-1; D unclear. With 4 bases removed from V and 4 bases from J, the gap between germline ends came to 11 bases. The germline V gene has CDR1 SGHRS and CDR2 YFSETQ. The CDR3 contains 13 residues. CDR3 sequence reads: CASSHGEGTEAFF. CDR3 in DNA: TGCGCCAGCAGCCACGGGGAGGGCACTGAAGCTTTCTTT.

The rearrangement links TRBV28 to TRBJ2-1; a possible D gene is TRBD1 (5 bases). Germline CDR1 is MDHEN and CDR2 is SYDVKM. The CDR3 runs 16 residues. V lost 6 bases, J lost 7 bases, and 22 bases lay in between. The CDR3, as DNA: TGTGCCAGCAGCCTCCGGTGGGGCCGTACGATAAATGAGCAGTTCTTC. It yields the protein CASSLRWGRTINEQFF.

As to this clone: One junction end disagrees with the germline gene, perhaps due to a read error. The chain employs TRBV4-1 and TRBJ2-2; tentative D call: TRBD1 (5 bases). The length of the CDR3 is 17 residues. CDR1 and CDR2 from the germline V gene are MGHRA and YSYEKL. CDR3 nucleotides: TGCGTCAGCAGCCAAGGGGTCTGGGGCAGGAACACCGGGGAGCTGTTTTTT. Translated, it gives CVSSQGVWGRNTGELFF.

The V call is TRBV2, the J call TRBJ2-7; D is ambiguous. CDR1 and CDR2 from the germline V gene are SNHLY and FYNNEI. This CDR3 region has 11 residues. Trimming cost V 2 bases and J 9 bases, with 8 bases left between them. This chain's CDR3 is CASSERLGQYF. CDR3 sequence (DNA): TGTGCCAGCAGTGAAAGGCTAGGGCAGTACTTC.

The chain combines TRBV11-2 with TRBJ2-5; possibly TRBD1 for D (6 bases). Trimming removed 1 base at V and 5 bases at J, with 14 bases between. This CDR3 has 15 residues. The germline V gene has CDR1 SGHAT and CDR2 FQNNGV. For the CDR3, the DNA is TGTGCCAGCAGCTTAGTTCTGGGGGCTCGGGAGACCCAGTACTTC. Translated: CASSLVLGARETQYF.

This clone was seen a single time. V usage is TRBV2 and J usage is TRBJ1-6, with TRBD1 matching over 7 bases. The CDR3 is made up of 13 amino acids. Germline V gives CDR1 SNHLY, CDR2 FYNNEI. V shed 8 bases and J 7 bases; nucleotides not matched to a gene: 5. CDR3 region: CASDRVKNSPLHF. CDR3 bases: TGTGCCAGCGACAGGGTTAAGAATTCACCCCTCCACTTT.

The V call is TRBV7-9, the J call TRBJ2-7, with 8 bases fitting TRBD2. The CDR3 extends over 16 amino acids. In germline, CDR1 is SEHNR, CDR2 FQNEAQ (reference sequence). With V trimmed by 4 bases and J by 2 bases, 10 bases remained unmatched. The CDR3 DNA reads as TGTGCCAGCAGCTCCGGCACCGGGACTAGTGCCTACGAGCAGTACTTC. Residues: CASSSGTGTSAYEQYF.

The V and J genes are TRBV7-2 and TRBJ2-5, with 11 bases lining up with TRBD2. This CDR3 contains 15 residues. V gave up 1 base and J gave up 5 bases; unmatched junction bases: 3. Germline CDR1 reads SGHTA; CDR2 reads FQGNSA. CDR3 in amino acids: CASSLGLAGWETQYF. The CDR3 nucleotides read TGTGCCAGCAGCTTAGGACTAGCGGGATGGGAGACCCAGTACTTC. Full variable domain (remainder filled in from reference TRBV7-2 and TRBJ2-5): GAGVSQSPSNKVTEKGKDVELRCDPISGHTALYWYRQSLGQGLEFLIYFQGNSAPDKSGLPSDRFSAERTGGSVSTLTIQRTQQEDSAVYLCASSLGLAGWETQYFGPGTRLLVL.

The chain has TRBV25-1 and TRBJ2-7; D may be TRBD2 (6 bases). The germline gives CDR1 MGHDK, CDR2 SYGVNS. The CDR3 is 13 residues long. The V and J ends lost 3 bases and 3 bases respectively, with 9 bases between them. The DNA of the CDR3 is TGTGCCAGCAGTGAGGCGGGAATCTACGAGCAGTACTTC. This translates into CASSEAGIYEQYF.